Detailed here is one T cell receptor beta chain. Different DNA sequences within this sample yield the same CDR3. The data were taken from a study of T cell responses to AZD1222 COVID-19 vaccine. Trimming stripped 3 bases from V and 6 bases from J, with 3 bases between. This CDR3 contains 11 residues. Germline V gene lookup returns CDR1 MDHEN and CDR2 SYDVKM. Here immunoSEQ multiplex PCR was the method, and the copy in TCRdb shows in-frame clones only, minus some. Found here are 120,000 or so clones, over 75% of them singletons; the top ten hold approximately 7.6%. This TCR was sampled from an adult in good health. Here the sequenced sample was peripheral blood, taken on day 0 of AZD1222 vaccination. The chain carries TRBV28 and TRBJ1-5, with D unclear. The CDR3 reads CASSFGQPQHF. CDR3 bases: TGTGCCAGCAGTTTTGGTCAGCCCCAGCATTTT.